This T cell receptor beta chain is drawn from a study of ipilimumab plus nivolumab after autologous stem cell transplantation. The study, taken as a whole, reports: The authors say TCR, Treg and microbiome findings warrant further study.

Sequenced by immunoSEQ multiplex PCR; TCRdb stores in-frame clones only, minus some. Of approximately 20,000 clones listed, nearly 75% are singletons. Note on this clone: Its target is unknown.

Patients got 3 mg/kg IV nivolumab weeks 1, 4, 7, 10, then biweekly through week 26. Germline V CDR1 and CDR2: SQVTM, ANQGSEA. Trimming removed 1 base at V and 1 base at J, with 9 bases between. The CDR3 is 14 amino acids. The chain has TRBV29-1 and TRBJ2-3; D call uncertain. The source is a male donor with diffuse large B-cell lymphoma. The source was PBMCs, collected in a trial of ipilimumab plus nivolumab as post-transplant consolidation. The CDR3 DNA follows: TGCAGCGTTGAAGGGGGATTTGGCACAGATACGCAGTATTTT. It codes for CSVEGGFGTDTQYF.